The 32 T cell receptor beta chains below come from one sample, sequenced in a study of T cell repertoires in cytomegalovirus infection. TCRdb reanalysed the reads using MiXCR and keeps one entry per CDR3 protein. The sample lists 300,000 or so distinct CDR3 sequences, roughly 25% occurring once. Their target antigens are unknown. This sample comprised cultured PBMCs, obtained from culture after CMV antigen stimulation. These receptors were obtained from a human donor in good health (CMV status not recorded). Some clones in this sample may be carry-over from other donors' samples.

This clonotype appeared a few times. This sequence joins TRBV13 and TRBJ1-3, with D uncertain. CDR3 length: 14 residues. V lost 7 bases, J lost 3 bases, and 13 bases lay in between. The germline V gene has CDR1 PRHDT and CDR2 FYEKMQ (reference sequence). The CDR3 region is CASTDSGGGNTIYF. The CDR3 region has the DNA TGTGCCAGCACCGACTCGGGAGGTGGAAACACCATATATTTT.

The table lists this clonotype with a few counts. The chain joins TRBV24-1 to TRBJ2-1; 7 bases map to TRBD2. CDR3 length: 16 residues. V shed 9 bases, J shed 0 bases, and the junction held 10 bases outside the gene matches. Germline-derived CDR1 and CDR2 are KGHDR and SFDVKD. CDR3 residues: CATQGEAGSSYNEQFF. The DNA for the CDR3 is TGTGCCACCCAAGGTGAAGCGGGAAGCTCCTACAATGAGCAGTTCTTC.

Comments on this clonotype: One end of the junction does not line up with germline, which may come from a read error. The chain is built from TRBV5-3 and TRBJ2-3; D ambiguous. TRBV5-3 is an ORF; its function is uncertain. The CDR3 consists of 15 residues. The CDR3 spells CASSLHLGFADTQYF. In DNA, the CDR3 is TGTGCCAGCAGCTTGCACTTAGGTTTCGCAGATACGCAGTATTTT.

This clonotype occurred many times. The V gene is TRBV7-2, the J gene TRBJ2-3, with D possibly matching TRBD2 (5 bases). Trimming removed 6 bases from V and 0 bases from J, with 16 bases in between. From germline, CDR1 is SGHTA and CDR2 FQGNSA. The CDR3 covers 16 residues. CDR3 sequence reads: CASRVGVGVSTDTQYF. DNA of the CDR3: TGTGCCAGCAGGGTGGGCGTCGGGGTTAGCACAGATACGCAGTATTTT.

Written as DNA, the CDR3 is TGTGCCAGCAGTCCCTGGACTAGCGGGAGCGTTGGAGATACGCAGTATTTT. It encodes CASSPWTSGSVGDTQYF. The chain has TRBV6-6 and TRBJ2-3; 13 bases align to TRBD2. The J segment lost 5 bases and the V segment lost 5 bases, leaving 10 bases of the junction unmatched. CDR1 MNHNY and CDR2 SVGAGI come from the germline V gene (reference sequence). The CDR3 is 17 amino acids.

The chain links TRBV4-1 to TRBJ2-7, with 13 bases fitting TRBD2. Germline V gene lookup returns CDR1 MGHRA and CDR2 YSYEKL. The CDR3 is made up of 15 amino acids. After removal of 0 bases from V and 7 bases from J, the junction contained 3 bases not matched to a gene. The CDR3 is CASSQELAGGREQYF. In DNA, the CDR3 is TGCGCCAGCAGCCAAGAACTAGCGGGAGGGAGAGAGCAGTACTTC.

This clonotype has at least ten counts. The J gene is TRBJ2-7, the V gene TRBV28; D is uncertain. The ends were cut back, 6 bases at V and 6 bases at J, with 24 bases in the middle. The CDR3 is 16 residues long. The germline gives CDR1 MDHEN, CDR2 SYDVKM. CDR3 sequence reads: CASSLPPPGPLGEQYF. CDR3 nucleotide sequence: TGTGCCAGCAGCCTACCCCCGCCGGGTCCCCTCGGCGAGCAGTACTTC.

This clonotype was counted between two and nine times. V is TRBV20-1 and J is TRBJ2-3, with D unclear. Trimming removed 3 bases from V and 4 bases from J, with 17 bases in between. The CDR3 sequence is 15 residues long. The germline CDR1 and CDR2 sequences are DFQATT and SNEGSKA (reference sequence). The CDR3 sequence is CSASRAHIASDTQYF. CDR3 bases: TGCAGTGCTAGTCGGGCCCACATCGCCTCAGATACGCAGTATTTT.

V gene TRBV6-2 or TRBV6-3 combines with J gene TRBJ2-7, with 7 bases fitting TRBD1. The germline CDR1 and CDR2 sequences are MNHEY and SVGEGT. V lost 5 bases and J lost 5; bases outside the gene matches: 6. This CDR3 is 13 amino acids long. CDR3 sequence reads: CASSTNDRDEQYF. The CDR3 DNA follows: TGTGCCAGCAGTACCAACGACAGGGACGAGCAGTACTTC.

This clonotype was counted between two and nine times. The rearrangement uses TRBV6-1 and TRBJ2-3; D gene unclear. The CDR3 totals 17 residues. Trimming removed 5 bases at V and 2 bases at J, with 20 bases between. Germline V lookup: CDR1 MNHNS, CDR2 SASEGT. CDR3 sequence reads: CASSPWPMRTSTDTQYF. DNA of the CDR3: TGTGCCAGCAGTCCTTGGCCGATGAGGACCTCCACAGATACGCAGTATTTT.

The chain links TRBV6-2 or TRBV6-3 to TRBJ2-1, with TRBD2 matching over 13 bases. The ends lost 4 bases at V and 10 bases at J; junction bases unmatched: 22. There are 20 residues in the CDR3. Per germline, CDR1 MNHEY and CDR2 SVGEGT. The CDR3 nucleotides read TGTGCCAGCAGTTCCACTCGGACTAGCGGGAGCGGGGCCTCGGCGGGAGAGCAGTTCTTC. Amino acid sequence: CASSSTRTSGSGASAGEQFF.

In DNA, the CDR3 is TGTGCCAGCAGTTTGATCCGCGGGTCCCACAATGAGCAGTTCTTC. Encoded protein: CASSLIRGSHNEQFF. The chain is built from TRBV6-2 or TRBV6-3 and TRBJ2-1, with TRBD2 as a possible D gene (5 bases). Trimming cost V 4 bases and J 5 bases, with 15 bases left between them. The germline CDR1 and CDR2 sequences are MNHEY and SVGEGT. The CDR3 covers 15 residues.

This clonotype has just a few counts. The genes are TRBV6-2 or TRBV6-3 and TRBJ1-1; weak D call: TRBD1 (6 bases). The CDR3 spans 13 residues. Germline V gives CDR1 MNHEY, CDR2 SVGEGT. Trimming pared 3 bases from V and 4 bases from J, leaving 9 bases between. The CDR3 is CASSYQTGTEAFF. The DNA of the CDR3 is TGTGCCAGCAGTTATCAGACAGGCACTGAAGCTTTCTTT.

V gene TRBV6-5 combines with J gene TRBJ1-5, with unresolved D. The ends were cut back, 0 bases at V and 6 bases at J, with 9 bases in the middle. Germline V lookup: CDR1 MNHEY, CDR2 SVGAGI. The CDR3 is 14 residues long. CDR3 in DNA: TGTGCCAGCAGTTACTCGGCCAGACTTCAGCCCCAGCATTTT. This codes for CASSYSARLQPQHF.

A few counts support this clonotype. The V and J genes are TRBV27 and TRBJ1-1, with no clear D. The V end lost 6 bases, the J end lost 3 bases, and 11 bases lay between the germline ends. The germline gives CDR1 MNHEY, CDR2 SMNVEV (reference sequence). This CDR3 region has 13 residues. The CDR3 reads CASRDAGDTEAFF. The CDR3 DNA sequence: TGTGCCAGCAGAGACGCTGGAGACACTGAAGCTTTCTTT.

Ten or more counts support this clonotype. The chain uses TRBV7-2 and TRBJ2-5; D is undetermined. The V end was cut by 1 base, the J end by 5 bases, with 11 bases between. Germline CDR1 reads SGHTA; CDR2 reads FQGNSA. CDR3 size: 14 residues. For the CDR3, the DNA is TGTGCCAGCAGCTTAGTAGGTGGCCTCGAGACCCAGTACTTC. The encoded protein is CASSLVGGLETQYF.

There are a few counts of this clonotype. The V call is TRBV6-5, the J call TRBJ2-3; D ambiguous. Trimming shortened V by 2 bases and J by 0 bases, and 9 bases separated the two germline ends. The length of the CDR3 is 15 residues. Germline loops: CDR1 MNHEY, CDR2 SVGAGI. This CDR3 reads CASSYGSTSTDTQYF. The CDR3 coding sequence is TGTGCCAGCAGTTACGGATCGACTAGCACAGATACGCAGTATTTT.

The chain joins TRBV4-3 to TRBJ2-7; TRBD2 aligns across 9 bases. CDR3 length equals 17 residues. V gave up 3 bases and J gave up 1 base; unmatched junction bases: 10. Germline-derived CDR1 and CDR2 are LGHNA and YSLEER. The CDR3 nucleotides are TGCGCCAGCAGCCAGAGGCTAGCGGGAATTACATCCTACGAGCAGTACTTC. It codes for CASSQRLAGITSYEQYF.

In its sample, this clonotype was seen a few times. The CDR3 sequence: CASRSQVQDHGYTF. DNA of the CDR3: TGTGCCAGCAGGTCACAAGTGCAAGACCATGGCTACACCTTC. The V call is TRBV6-2 or TRBV6-3, the J call TRBJ1-2; the D is unclear. The germline V gene has CDR1 MNHEY and CDR2 SVGEGT. V was shortened by 6 bases and J by 6 bases, with 17 bases between the two germline ends. The CDR3 runs to 14 residues.

CDR3 region: CATSRDLYTAAGSNQPQHF. CDR3 in DNA: TGTGCCACCAGCAGAGATCTATATACGGCGGCAGGGAGCAATCAGCCCCAGCATTTT. The chain joins TRBV15 to TRBJ1-5; D is possibly TRBD1 (5 bases). CDR1 and CDR2 (germline): LNHNV, YYDKDF (reference sequence). The length of the CDR3 is 19 residues. V was clipped by 0 bases and J by 1 base, with 19 bases between them.

This clonotype has just a few counts. This rearrangement joins TRBV6-1 to TRBJ2-7; 11 bases fit TRBD1. The ends lost 10 bases at V and 1 base at J; junction bases unmatched: 6. This CDR3 spans 14 amino acids. CDR1 and CDR2 from the germline V gene are MNHNS and SASEGT. The CDR3 DNA follows: TGTGCCACCCGCGGGGACAGGGGGTCCTACGAGCAGTACGTC. Residues: CATRGDRGSYEQYV.

This clonotype was recorded at least ten times. The chain uses TRBV7-2 and TRBJ1-6, with D perhaps matching TRBD1 (6 bases). CDR1 is SGHTA and CDR2 is FQGNSA in the germline V gene. V was shortened by 1 base and J by 10 bases, with 11 bases between the two germline ends. The CDR3 has 14 amino acids. CDR3 region: CASSLGTVGSPLHF. CDR3 coding DNA: TGTGCCAGCAGCTTAGGGACAGTTGGATCACCCCTCCACTTT. Supplemented by reference TRBV7-2 and TRBJ1-6, the full variable domain reads GAGVSQSPSNKVTEKGKDVELRCDPISGHTALYWYRQSLGQGLEFLIYFQGNSAPDKSGLPSDRFSAERTGGSVSTLTIQRTQQEDSAVYLCASSLGTVGSPLHFGNGTRLTVT.

This chain uses TRBV20-1 with TRBJ2-5; 7 bases map to TRBD2. The germline V gene encodes CDR1 DFQATT and CDR2 SNEGSKA (reference sequence). The CDR3 has 12 residues. The junction had 6 bases not matched to a gene; V was cut back by 4 bases and J by 7 bases. The CDR3 nucleotides read TGCAGTGCTATGGAGAGGGAGGGGACCCAGTACTTC. It codes for CSAMEREGTQYF.

DNA for the CDR3: TGTGCCAGCAGAAAAACAGTAGCCGGGAATCAGCCCCAGCATTTT. Translated, it gives CASRKTVAGNQPQHF. The chain links TRBV27 to TRBJ1-5; D is undetermined. This CDR3 spans 15 amino acids. Looked up from germline, CDR1 is MNHEY and CDR2 is SMNVEV (reference sequence). V was trimmed by 6 bases and J by 4 bases, leaving 16 bases between them.

This clonotype was counted a few times. The chain couples TRBV4-3 to TRBJ2-1; unclear D gene. This CDR3 comprises 15 residues. Per the germline V gene, CDR1 is LGHNA and CDR2 is YSLEER. The V and J ends lost 2 bases and 4 bases respectively, with 12 bases between them. The chain's CDR3 is CASSQSRWSYNEQFF. The CDR3 DNA follows: TGCGCCAGCAGCCAAAGCCGGTGGAGTTACAATGAGCAGTTCTTC.

This clonotype was picked up many times. The chain has TRBV28 and TRBJ1-4; weak D call: TRBD1 (6 bases). The CDR3 contains 14 residues. In germline, CDR1 is MDHEN, CDR2 SYDVKM. Trimming stripped 5 bases from V and 7 bases from J, with 14 bases between. The CDR3 sequence is CASSSPGEGEKLFF. The CDR3 region has the DNA TGTGCCAGCAGTAGTCCAGGGGAGGGTGAAAAACTGTTTTTT. The variable domain in full, with the rest retrieved from reference TRBV28 and TRBJ1-4, is DVKVTQSSRYLVKRTGEKVFLECVQDMDHENMFWYRQDPGLGLRLIYFSYDVKMKEKGDIPEGYSVSREKKERFSLILESASTNQTSMYLCASSSPGEGEKLFFGSGTQLSVL.

The rearrangement joins TRBV4-2 to TRBJ2-5; TRBD2 agrees at 9 bases. J lost 2 bases, V lost 0 bases, and 4 bases had no gene match. The CDR3 covers 16 residues. CDR1 is LGHNA and CDR2 is YNFKEQ in the germline V gene. As DNA, the CDR3 is TGTGCCAGCAGCCAAGAGACTAGCGGCCCACAAGAGACCCAGTACTTC. This encodes CASSQETSGPQETQYF.

In its sample, this clonotype was seen a few times. This chain links TRBV15 with TRBJ2-1; 7 bases match TRBD2. J gave up 10 bases and V 3 bases, and 6 bases lay outside the gene matches. This CDR3 has 13 residues. Germline V gene sequence: CDR1 LNHNV, CDR2 YYDKDF (reference sequence). The CDR3 is CATSSRLASEQFF. In nucleotides, the CDR3 is TGTGCCACCAGCAGCAGACTAGCCAGCGAGCAGTTCTTC. The full variable domain, rest sourced from reference TRBV15 and TRBJ2-1, is DAMVIQNPRYQVTQFGKPVTLSCSQTLNHNVMYWYQQKSSQAPKLLFHYYDKDFNNEADTPDNFQSRRPNTSFCFLDIRSPGLGDTAMYLCATSSRLASEQFFGPGTRLTVL.

The V call is TRBV6-2 or TRBV6-3, the J call TRBJ2-7, with D possibly TRBD1 on 5 matching bases. The CDR3 covers 14 residues. Trimming cost V 2 bases and J 4 bases, with 12 bases left between them. Germline values: CDR1 MNHEY, CDR2 SVGEGT. Here the CDR3 reads CASSYTQGNYEQYV. CDR3 bases: TGTGCCAGCAGTTACACGCAGGGTAATTACGAGCAGTACGTC.

This rearrangement joins TRBV29-1 to TRBJ2-1; no definite D call. The CDR3 sequence is 13 residues long. Germline lookup yields CDR1 SQVTM and CDR2 ANQGSEA. Trimming cost V 3 bases and J 1 base, with 7 bases left between them. The CDR3 loop reads CSVDQASYNEQFF. The CDR3 DNA follows: TGCAGCGTTGATCAGGCATCCTACAATGAGCAGTTCTTC.

This clonotype was counted a few times. The V call is TRBV20-1, the J call TRBJ1-2, with a tentative D call TRBD1 (5 bases). Germline-derived CDR1 and CDR2 are DFQATT and SNEGSKA (reference sequence). This CDR3 is built from 14 residues. V lost 0 bases and J lost 5, with 13 bases in between. The CDR3 loop reads CSARETGRKYGYTF. Written as DNA, the CDR3 is TGCAGTGCTAGAGAAACGGGACGGAAGTATGGCTACACCTTC.

This clonotype was picked up a small number of times. V and J are TRBV15 and TRBJ2-5; a weak D match, TRBD1 (5 bases). The V gene's germline CDR1 is LNHNV and CDR2 YYDKDF (reference sequence). The CDR3 extends over 15 amino acids. Trimming took 0 bases from V and 2 from J, leaving 10 bases between them. As DNA, the CDR3 is TGTGCCACCAGCAGAGATCGGACACTACAAGAGACCCAGTACTTC. As protein: CATSRDRTLQETQYF.